The T cell receptor (beta chain) under discussion was sequenced for a study of T cells in Graves' hyperthyroidism and ophthalmopathy (dated by TCRdb to about 2019). Broadly, across the study: Peripheral blood was collected at initial diagnosis, before any treatment. An independent validation cohort of about 20 hyperthyroidism patients and approximately 16 patients who later progressed to ophthalmopathy tested prospective prediction of ophthalmopathy. The study also compared thyroid tissue and blood T-cell repertoires from five or six Graves' hyperthyroidism patients. After blood sampling, hyperthyroidism patients were treated with methimazole at a starting dose of 30 mg daily, and ophthalmopathy patients were treated with high-dose intravenous methylprednisolone. TCR Vbeta CDR3 sequencing of 120 to 150 peripheral blood samples (more than 40 ophthalmopathy, about 75 hyperthyroidism and 17 progressor patients) is reported in the paper. For training and testing, the 95 to 100 patients in the discovery cohort were randomly divided in a 7:3 ratio. TCR V-J signatures able to tell the groups apart were searched for in a discovery cohort of 100 patients, of whom fewer than 45 had Graves' ophthalmopathy and around 57 had stable Graves' hyperthyroidism. General conclusions and limits of the study: Ophthalmopathy was separated from stable hyperthyroidism by a 13 V-J signature model, with 87.88% sensitivity and roughly 81% specificity obtained in cross-validation and 80%/75% obtained in testing. No statistical method was used to fix the sample size in advance, and group allocation was not hidden from the investigators. During validation, the model predicted progression to ophthalmopathy a median of around six months ahead of onset, with 70.59% sensitivity and almost 75% specificity. Most expanded thyroid clonotypes (frequency above 0.001) were also detected in blood, suggesting blood repertoires may reflect thyroid immune responses.

In the ophthalmopathy patients, disease was moderately to severely active, with a Clinical Activity Score of 3 or more, a NOSPECS grade of 4 or more, and a duration of less than 3 months. Any patient with an uncontrolled infection, another autoimmune disease, pregnancy or lactation was excluded. Clinical symptoms, serum thyroxine and TRAb, thyroid ultrasound, and orbital computed tomography formed the basis for the diagnoses. Ficoll-Paque density gradient centrifugation was used to isolate PBMCs from about 10 ml of fresh peripheral blood. Trizol reagent was used to extract total RNA, and RNA quality was then checked on an Agilent 2100 Bioanalyzer. This clonotype was counted at least ten times. The target of this receptor is not known. Per-base qualities were not stored, and no clone one base away is much larger. The TCR beta CDR3 regions were amplified from the RNA transcripts. A first-round RT-PCR of the TCR CDR3 used the HTBI primer set with the Qiagen OneStep RT-PCR kit. The libraries were constructed in a second round of multiplex PCR and then size-selected and purified. Sequencing of the libraries was done on an Illumina HiSeq2000 using paired-end 100 bp reads. The authors' pipeline ran thus. Raw data were processed with SOAPnuke, discarding reads with adapters, uncalled bases, mean Phred below 15, or no exact constant-primer or identifier match. High-quality paired reads were merged using COPE v1.2.5, and each unique nucleotide sequence was defined as a clonotype. Clonotypes were aligned to IMGT TRBV, TRBD and TRBJ reference segments using MiTCR v1.1. The analysis included only V-J combinations with a frequency above 0.0001, which together covered roughly 99% of the repertoires. The TCS score was defined as F50 (clonal expansion) divided by E x V (chaos), with BLOSUM62-based TCRdist calculated between CDR3 peptides within each V-J. Welch's t-statistics and random forest reduced just over 500 V-J features to 13, which were used in a naive Bayes classifier (R e1071). TCRdb applied fastp at Q25 and MiXCR to the public reads, then kept only in-frame beta chains. A single entry per CDR3 protein holds the most common genes and DNA from its merged rows. The V and J calls shown here were made by TCRdb, not taken from the authors' results. A total of about 350,000 distinct CDR3 sequences appear in this sample, about a sixth of them only once. The top ten constitute 15% of the sample.

CDR3 length: 13 amino acids, cysteine to phenylalanine. The entry retains the CDR3 DNA only, 39 bases that are in frame from base 1. CDR1 and CDR2 are drawn from the germline V gene: SQVTM, ANQGSEA. Compared with germline, V lacks 8 bases and J lacks 3 bases; bases without a gene match: 6. The sequenced sample was blood. This receptor was taken from a woman aged 40 to 49 with Graves' ophthalmopathy. The rearrangement combines TRBV29-1 with TRBJ1-2; TRBD1 lines up with 10 middle nucleotides. The DNA sequence follows: TGCAGCTCCAAAGGGACAGGGGACTATGGCTACACCTTC. Translation gives CSSKGTGDYGYTF.